The 28 T cell receptor beta chains below all came from one sample that was sequenced in a study of blood T cell repertoires in COVID-19. TCRdb keeps only in-frame clones here, not all; method: immunoSEQ multiplex PCR. The table has 450,000 or so clones, 89% seen once; the top ten hold over 0.7%. The sequenced sample consisted of peripheral blood. The source is a man in his late teens or twenties with COVID-19, enrolled during active disease.

V and J are TRBV12-3 or TRBV12-4 and TRBJ2-3; a possible D gene is TRBD1 (5 bases). The CDR3 has 13 amino acids. Between the trimmed V and J ends, which lost 7 bases and 3 bases, there was a span of 11 bases. CDR3 sequence reads: CASILPGTDTQYF. The CDR3, as DNA: TGTGCCAGCATATTGCCAGGGACAGATACGCAGTATTTT.

V and J are TRBV13 and TRBJ2-5; D is unclear. There are 14 residues in the CDR3. Trimming shortened V by 1 base and J by 3 bases, and 9 bases separated the two germline ends. Germline V gene sequence: CDR1 PRHDT, CDR2 FYEKMQ (reference sequence). CDR3 coding DNA: TGTGCCAGCAGCTTAGCTGCAGAAAAAGAGACCCAGTACTTC. Its protein product is CASSLAAEKETQYF.

The chain has TRBV6-4 and TRBJ2-3, with D uncertain. Germline V lookup: CDR1 MRHNA, CDR2 SNTAGT. Trimming left V 0 bases short and J 7 bases short, with 5 bases between. CDR3 length: 12 amino acids. In nucleotides, the CDR3 is TGTGCCAGCAGTGACTCTTCAAATACGCAGTATTTT. Amino acid sequence: CASSDSSNTQYF.

With respect to this clone: Other DNA sequences in the same sample also yield this CDR3. The chain couples TRBV6-6 to TRBJ2-3; the D is unclear. CDR1 is MNHNY, CDR2 SVGAGI, per germline (reference sequence). V lost 6 bases and J 3 bases, leaving 7 bases between the germline ends. The CDR3 has 12 amino acids. CDR3 nucleotide sequence: TGTGCCAGCAGATCAGGAACAGATACGCAGTATTTT. This encodes CASRSGTDTQYF.

This clone appeared a few times. The chain has TRBV19 and TRBJ2-1, with TRBD2 matching over 12 bases. The germline CDR1 and CDR2 sequences are LNHDA and SQIVND (reference sequence). The CDR3 totals 16 residues. The J segment lost 6 bases and the V segment lost 7 bases, leaving 10 bases of the junction unmatched. CDR3 sequence: CASIPSGRASINEQFF. The CDR3 region has the DNA TGTGCCAGTATCCCTAGCGGGAGGGCATCTATCAATGAGCAGTTCTTC.

The rearrangement uses TRBV4-2 and TRBJ2-2, with D possibly being TRBD2 (5 bases). V lost 4 bases and J lost 0, with 9 bases in between. Germline loops: CDR1 LGHNA, CDR2 YNFKEQ. This CDR3 has 15 residues. CDR3 bases: TGTGCCAGCAGCCGCAGCGGATCGAACACCGGGGAGCTGTTTTTT. This translates into CASSRSGSNTGELFF.

The J gene is TRBJ2-2, the V gene TRBV7-3; 9 bases fit TRBD2. Trimming cost V 4 bases and J 7 bases; bases outside gene matches: 10. CDR3 length: 16 residues. Germline lookup yields CDR1 SGHTA and CDR2 FQGTGA. DNA for the CDR3: TGTGCCAGCAGCTCCCGAATTGCGGGAGGGGACGGGGAGCTGTTTTTT. Translating gives CASSSRIAGGDGELFF.

V is TRBV6-5 and J is TRBJ1-1; 9 nucleotides agree with TRBD1. Germline CDR1 reads MNHEY; CDR2 reads SVGAGI. The CDR3 loop spans 14 amino acids. Trimming took 6 bases from V and 1 from J; bases not matched to a gene: 3. The CDR3 here is CASRGQGGNTEAFF. CDR3 sequence (DNA): TGTGCCAGCAGGGGACAGGGTGGGAACACTGAAGCTTTCTTT.

V gene TRBV5-5 combines with J gene TRBJ1-3, with D unresolved. The CDR3 extends over 13 amino acids. Between the trimmed V and J ends, which lost 7 bases and 1 base, there was a span of 9 bases. Looked up from germline, CDR1 is SGHKS and CDR2 is YYEKEE (reference sequence). The DNA of the CDR3 is TGTGCCAGCGTTAGCTTGTCTGGAAACACCATATATTTT. Its protein product is CASVSLSGNTIYF.

About this clone: Other nucleotide sequences in the sample specify the same CDR3. The chain uses TRBV19 and TRBJ1-6; D gene uncertain. Looked up from germline, CDR1 is LNHDA and CDR2 is SQIVND (reference sequence). V was clipped by 4 bases and J by 8 bases, with 6 bases between them. The CDR3 spans 12 residues. Here the CDR3 DNA reads TGTGCCAGTAGTACCCCTGATTCACCCCTCCACTTT. Translating gives CASSTPDSPLHF.

The V and J genes are TRBV6-4 and TRBJ2-3, with D perhaps matching TRBD1 (6 bases). Germline V gene sequence: CDR1 MRHNA, CDR2 SNTAGT. Trimming removed 3 bases at V and 2 bases at J, with 12 bases between. The CDR3 has 15 amino acids. CDR3 sequence: CASSEKAGDTDTQYF. The DNA for the CDR3 is TGTGCCAGCAGTGAGAAAGCAGGGGACACAGATACGCAGTATTTT.

The rearrangement uses TRBV4-2 and TRBJ2-5; TRBD2 matches at 8 bases. CDR3 length equals 16 residues. Germline CDR1 LGHNA, CDR2 YNFKEQ. The V and J ends lost 4 bases and 0 bases, in that order; junction bases with no gene match: 7. The CDR3 loop is CASSRASGRNQETQYF. The CDR3 region has the DNA TGTGCCAGCAGCCGGGCTAGCGGGCGGAACCAAGAGACCCAGTACTTC.

The CDR3 region is CASSVGLAELNEQFF. The CDR3 region has the DNA TGTGCCAGCAGCGTAGGACTAGCGGAACTAAATGAGCAGTTCTTC. The chain uses TRBV5-8 and TRBJ2-1; 10 positions agree with TRBD2. The J segment lost 7 bases and the V segment lost 4 bases, leaving 8 bases of the junction unmatched. The CDR3 extends over 15 amino acids. Per germline, CDR1 SGHTS and CDR2 YDEGEE.

For this clone: The junction differs from germline at one of its ends, possibly a read error. The chain's CDR3 is CATSDPGTSGSMMWF. DNA for the CDR3: TGTGCCACCAGTGATCCCGGGACTAGCGGGAGTATGATGTGGTTT. The V and J genes are TRBV24-1 and TRBJ2-3; 14 bases match TRBD2. The CDR3 has 15 residues. CDR1 and CDR2 (germline): KGHDR, SFDVKD.

The gene calls are TRBV28 and TRBJ1-4; 8 bases fit TRBD1. With 5 bases clipped from V and 7 bases from J, the junction kept 9 bases outside the gene matches. The CDR3 length is 15 residues. CDR1 is MDHEN and CDR2 is SYDVKM in the germline V gene. The CDR3 is CASSPQGAVGEKLFF. CDR3 sequence (DNA): TGTGCCAGCAGTCCGCAGGGGGCTGTAGGTGAAAAACTGTTTTTT. The full variable domain, its missing parts supplied by reference TRBV28 and TRBJ1-4, is DVKVTQSSRYLVKRTGEKVFLECVQDMDHENMFWYRQDPGLGLRLIYFSYDVKMKEKGDIPEGYSVSREKKERFSLILESASTNQTSMYLCASSPQGAVGEKLFFGSGTQLSVL.

Points on this clone: Other DNA sequences from this sample encode an identical CDR3 as well. The chain carries TRBV27 and TRBJ2-2; 10 nucleotides agree with TRBD2. J lost 1 base, V lost 2 bases, and 1 base had no gene match. This CDR3 contains 16 residues. Germline lookup yields CDR1 MNHEY and CDR2 SMNVEV (reference sequence). CDR3 sequence: CASSLRLAGNTGELFF. The CDR3 nucleotides are TGTGCCAGCAGTTTACGACTAGCGGGGAACACCGGGGAGCTGTTTTTT.

This chain connects TRBV4-1 to TRBJ1-1, with D perhaps TRBD1 (5 bases). The germline V and J ends were trimmed by 3 bases and 0 bases, with 11 bases remaining between them. The CDR3 runs 15 residues. Germline CDR1 reads MGHRA; CDR2 reads YSYEKL. CDR3 in DNA: TGCGCCAGCAGCCACCGAGTGGACATGAACACTGAAGCTTTCTTT. Residues: CASSHRVDMNTEAFF.

The V and J genes are TRBV5-4 and TRBJ2-5, with D tentatively TRBD1 (6 bases). The CDR3 runs 14 residues. Trimming shortened V by 3 bases and J by 5 bases, and 14 bases separated the two germline ends. Germline loops: CDR1 SGHNT, CDR2 YYREEE (reference sequence). The CDR3 DNA follows: TGTGCCAGCAGCTCCAGGCAGGGGTCGGAGACCCAGTACTTC. It encodes CASSSRQGSETQYF.

The genes are TRBV2 and TRBJ2-1; TRBD2 matches 9 bases. Germline CDR1 reads SNHLY; CDR2 reads FYNNEI. The CDR3 is made up of 17 amino acids. The V segment lost 0 bases and the J segment 6 bases; nucleotides outside the gene matches: 9. The CDR3 protein is CASSEATRSGGSNEQFF. CDR3 sequence (DNA): TGTGCCAGCAGTGAAGCGACTCGAAGCGGGGGGTCCAATGAGCAGTTCTTC.

This sequence joins TRBV5-1 and TRBJ2-5; 8 nucleotides line up with TRBD2. Germline CDR1 reads SGHRS; CDR2 reads YFSETQ. The ends lost 5 bases at V and 4 bases at J; junction bases unmatched: 4. The CDR3 has 13 residues. The DNA for the CDR3 is TGCGCCAGCAGGACTAGCGTAAGAGAGACCCAGTACTTC. It yields the protein CASRTSVRETQYF.

This clone was found once. The CDR3: CASSQVSRDRGKGYYGYTF. As DNA, the CDR3 is TGCGCCAGCAGCCAAGTTTCCCGGGACAGGGGTAAAGGTTATTATGGCTACACCTTC. The V gene is TRBV4-1, the J gene TRBJ1-2; 10 nucleotides match TRBD1. The V gene's germline CDR1 is MGHRA and CDR2 YSYEKL. The trim removed 1 base at V and 5 bases at J, leaving 16 bases unmatched. CDR3 length: 19 residues.

This clone was counted only a few times. V gene TRBV2 combines with J gene TRBJ2-7, with D maybe TRBD1 (6 bases). The CDR3 contains 14 residues. V dropped 2 bases and J dropped 2 bases, with 10 bases sitting between them. Germline CDR1 SNHLY, CDR2 FYNNEI. CDR3 nucleotides: TGTGCCAGCAGTGAATTGGACAGTCCCTACGAGCAGTACTTC. It codes for CASSELDSPYEQYF.

This clone was found once. The chain links TRBV9 to TRBJ2-3; 11 nucleotides align to TRBD1. Germline V gene lookup returns CDR1 SGDLS and CDR2 YYNGEE. V was clipped by 3 bases and J by 5 bases; unmatched bases: 5. This CDR3 has 15 residues. CDR3 DNA sequence: TGTGCCAGCAGCGCCGGGACAGGGGGTGTAGATACGCAGTATTTT. Translation gives CASSAGTGGVDTQYF.

The CDR3 reads CASSPQGAGANVLTF. DNA of the CDR3: TGTGCCAGTAGTCCTCAGGGGGCTGGGGCCAACGTCCTGACTTTC. V gene TRBV19 combines with J gene TRBJ2-6, with 7 bases identical to TRBD1. V was clipped by 5 bases and J by 2 bases; unmatched bases: 3. CDR3 length equals 15 residues. CDR1 LNHDA and CDR2 SQIVND come from the germline V gene (reference sequence).

The table lists this clone with a few counts. The gene calls are TRBV6-5 and TRBJ2-2; no clear D. The CDR3 covers 14 residues. Germline CDR1 MNHEY, CDR2 SVGAGI. Between the trimmed V and J ends, which lost 6 bases and 7 bases, there was a span of 15 bases. The CDR3 DNA sequence: TGTGCCAGCAGAACGGTCCGTGAGTTCGGGGAGCTGTTTTTT. As protein: CASRTVREFGELFF.

This chain joins TRBV12-5 and TRBJ1-1; D unclear. CDR1 and CDR2 (germline): LGHNT, FRNRAP. The ends were cut back, 1 base at V and 6 bases at J, with 6 bases in the middle. The CDR3 totals 12 residues. CDR3 DNA sequence: TGTGCTAGTGGTTTGGATCAGGCTGAAGCTTTCTTT. Translating gives CASGLDQAEAFF.

This clone has only one observation. This chain joins TRBV19 and TRBJ1-4, with D possibly being TRBD1 (6 bases). The germline V and J ends were trimmed by 1 base and 4 bases, with 13 bases remaining between them. CDR1 LNHDA and CDR2 SQIVND come from the germline V gene (reference sequence). This CDR3 contains 16 residues. The CDR3 region has the DNA TGTGCCAGTAGTATAGCCCCGACACAGGGTAATGAAAAACTGTTTTTT. Translation gives CASSIAPTQGNEKLFF.

This chain's CDR3 is CASRGTGGLEGQFF. In nucleotides, the CDR3 is TGTGCCAGTAGAGGGACAGGGGGGCTAGAGGGGCAGTTCTTC. J is TRBJ2-1 and V is TRBV19, with TRBD1 identical over 11 bases. Looked up from germline, CDR1 is LNHDA and CDR2 is SQIVND (reference sequence). The J segment lost 12 bases and the V segment lost 6 bases, leaving 10 bases of the junction unmatched. This CDR3 is built from 14 residues.